This T cell receptor beta chain was retrieved from a study of beta chain features in type 1 diabetes. The isolated RNA, all of it, was reverse transcribed, so expressed TCRB transcripts were what got sequenced. Assay: immunoSEQ multiplex PCR; the TCRdb copy retains only in-frame clones and omits some. The repertoire has 120,000 or so clones, roughly 17% of them found once; the top ten carry around 2.5%. This clone was detected a few times. Its antigen remains unknown. Study outcomes and limitations: The study found moderately but significantly shorter TCRB CDR3s in all four CD4+ subsets of Type 1 diabetes patients.

This sequence was found in a man younger than 30 with type 1 diabetes. What was sequenced was central memory CD4+ T cells from blood.

CDR3 DNA: TGCGCCAGCAGCCCCGCGGCCGAGGAGGAAAAACTGTTTTTT. As protein: CASSPAAEEEKLFF. This sequence joins TRBV5-1 and TRBJ1-4; unclear D gene. The germline V gene encodes CDR1 SGHRS and CDR2 YFSETQ. This CDR3 has 14 residues. V lost 4 bases to trimming and J lost 8 bases, with 15 bases between them.